The rows below give T cell receptor beta chains drawn from one sample of a study of shared clonotypes between healthy human individuals. Clones were read by immunoSEQ multiplex PCR, and TCRdb kept only the in-frame ones, dropping some. The sample shows under 600,000 clones, approximately 97% of them seen only once. Sequences were obtained from naive CD4+ T cells sorted from blood. The receptor set was obtained from a woman in her 30s in good health. Each CDR3 is given with its conserved first and last residue. Each record gives: V gene, J gene, CDR3 protein.

>TRBV28|TRBJ1-4
CASSSGTGGEKLFF
>TRBV6-4|TRBJ1-1
CASSVQSNTEAFF
>TRBV7-2|TRBJ2-2
CASSQGTSRTGELFF
>TRBV6-5|TRBJ2-7
CASSRPGQGAYEQYF
>TRBV28|TRBJ1-2
CASSIGQGPNYGYTF
>TRBV2|TRBJ1-2
CASRSLDYGYTF
>TRBV5-1|TRBJ2-3
CASSRLQGASTDTQYF
>TRBV2|TRBJ2-7
CASRLRQKHYEQYF
>TRBV5-4|TRBJ2-7
CASSFPSGKANEQYF
>TRBV27|TRBJ2-6
CASSPREARALARNSGANVLTF
>TRBV5-1|TRBJ2-2
CASNGQGAVTGELFF
>TRBV7-8|TRBJ2-1
CASSLGLAGVLEQFF
>TRBV27|TRBJ2-7
CASSFGTGSTIWQYF